This T cell receptor (beta chain) was captured in a study of Ad26.COV2.S vaccination and SARS-CoV-2 variants. In regard to this clone: Antigen unknown.

Germline CDR1 and CDR2: SEHNR and FQNEAQ (reference sequence). The CDR3 extends over 14 amino acids. V shed 4 bases and J shed 2 bases, with 12 bases lying between them. General study points: Post-vaccination spike-specific CD8+ and CD4+ T cell responses reportedly had substantial breadth.

Indicated treatment: roughly 20 received Ad26.COV2.S at low or high dose, single or two shots; about 5 received placebo; per-sample allocation not given. Each sample was drawn 63 days after the first injection (of vaccine or placebo). Here immunoSEQ multiplex PCR was the method, and the copy in TCRdb shows in-frame clones only, minus some. The sample has roughly 350,000 clones, 80% to 90% seen once. The rearrangement uses TRBV7-9 and TRBJ2-7; D not certain. This TCR was recovered from a person aged 18-60 years who received the Ad26.COV2.S COVID-19 vaccine or a placebo. This sample comprised peripheral blood, obtained in a trial of Ad26.COV2.S vaccine versus placebo. The CDR3 coding sequence is TGTGCCAGCAGCTCCCCCCCGCGAGCCTACGAGCAGTACTTC. It specifies CASSSPPRAYEQYF. Full variable domain (missing parts from reference TRBV7-9 and TRBJ2-7): DTGVSQNPRHKITKRGQNVTFRCDPISEHNRLYWYRQTLGQGPEFLTYFQNEAQLEKSRLLSDRFSAERPKGSFSTLEIQRTEQGDSAMYLCASSSPPRAYEQYFGPGTRLTVT.